A selection of T cell receptor beta chains follows, all from one sample in a study of shared T cell receptors in the human thymus. Clones were read by immunoSEQ multiplex PCR, and TCRdb kept only the in-frame ones, dropping some. The sample includes about 660,000 clones, over 75% of them seen just once. This same sample was also part of a study on human thymus T cells.

Sequencing was carried out using thymocytes. The receptors originated from a boy under two years old with a congenital heart defect. CDR3s include the opening cysteine and the closing phenylalanine or tryptophan. Fields, in order: V gene, J gene, CDR3 length, D gene, clone size, CDR3 DNA, CDR3 protein. The D gene is left open where the match is weak. The listing skips clone size in some rows; elsewhere it reads once, few, many or a size class.

TRBV7-2	TRBJ2-2	12	-	-	TGTGCCAGCAGCTACCCACACGGGGAGCTGTTTTTT	CASSYPHGELFF
TRBV7-2	TRBJ2-5	19	TRBD2	-	TGTGCCAGCATTCCAGCGAGGTCGGCTAGCGGGACCGAGAGGGAGACCCAGTACTTC	CASIPARSASGTERETQYF
TRBV4-2	TRBJ2-7	16	TRBD2	once	TGTGCCAGCAGCCAGAACACTAGCGGGAGGAGGTACGAGCAGTACTTC	CASSQNTSGRRYEQYF
TRBV12-5	TRBJ1-2	20	TRBD1	few	TGTGCTAGTGGTTTGAGGCCTCGGACAGGGACAGGGACCGCCGCCGATGGCTACACCTTC	CASGLRPRTGTGTAADGYTF
TRBV30	TRBJ1-3	14	TRBD1	-	TGTGCCTGGTCCACAGGGGCCTCTGGAAACACCATATATTTT	CAWSTGASGNTIYF
TRBV5-1	TRBJ1-2	13	TRBD1	-	TGCGCCAGCAGATCCGGGACAGACTATGGCTACACCTTC	CASRSGTDYGYTF
TRBV7-9	TRBJ2-5	16	TRBD1	-	TGTGCCAGCAGCCGTAGGGACAGGCCCTACCAAGAGACCCAGTACTTC	CASSRRDRPYQETQYF
TRBV5-5	TRBJ1-1	13	-	-	TGTGCCAGCAGCTTGGACAGGAACACTGAAGCTTTCTTT	CASSLDRNTEAFF
TRBV5-1	TRBJ1-4	14	-	-	TGCGCCTCAAACCGTGCGGGGGGAGGTGAAAAACTGTTTTTT	CASNRAGGGEKLFF
TRBV11-2	TRBJ1-5	18	TRBD1	-	TGTGCCAGCAGCCCTGACAGGGGGGAGGATTATAGCAATCAGCCCCAGCATTTT	CASSPDRGEDYSNQPQHF
TRBV9	TRBJ2-1	15	-	-	TGTGCCAGCAGCAGAACAGGGTCCTCCTACAATGAGCAGTTCTTC	CASSRTGSSYNEQFF
TRBV6-1	TRBJ2-1	17	TRBD2	few	TGTGCCAGCAGTGAATTGGGGCGGGAGATCTACTACAATGAGCAGTTCTTC	CASSELGREIYYNEQFF
TRBV4-1	TRBJ2-2	19	TRBD2	-	TGCGCCAGCAGCCAAGGGGTGGGCTACTCGCGGGAGGAAACCGGGGAGCTGTTTTTT	CASSQGVGYSREETGELFF
TRBV28	TRBJ1-3	13	-	few	TGTGCCAGCAGTTTTGCAGGGAGAAACACCATATATTTT	CASSFAGRNTIYF
TRBV7-2	TRBJ2-1	12	-	-	TGTGCCAGCAGCTTAGGTCTAGCGGAGCAGTTCTTC	CASSLGLAEQFF
TRBV28	TRBJ2-7	16	TRBD2	-	TGTGCCAGCAGCATCAGCGGACTAGCGGTCCCCTACGAGCAGTACTTC	CASSISGLAVPYEQYF
TRBV5-8	TRBJ2-5	13	-	-	TGTGCCAGCAGCTTGGTACTCGTCGAGACCCAGTACTTC	CASSLVLVETQYF
TRBV5-1	TRBJ1-2	13	-	-	TGCGCCAGCAGCTTGGGGGTTCCAGGCGGCTACACCTTC	CASSLGVPGGYTF
TRBV7-2	TRBJ2-7	13	TRBD2	-	TGTGCCAGCAGCCCTCAGCGGGGACCCGAGCAGTACTTC	CASSPQRGPEQYF
TRBV7-6	TRBJ2-1	16	TRBD1	-	TGTGCCAGCAGCTTGAGGGACAGGGCAATCATCAATGAGCAGTTCTTC	CASSLRDRAIINEQFF
TRBV7-9	TRBJ1-1	19	-	-	TGTGCCAGCAGCTTATTGGTTAACCCCCTGGAGGGAGTGAACACTGAAGCTTTCTTT	CASSLLVNPLEGVNTEAFF
TRBV14	TRBJ2-2	19	-	-	TGTGCCAGCAGCCGCCGGGGGGCCTCCCTACCCGGAAACACCGGGGAGCTGTTTTTT	CASSRRGASLPGNTGELFF